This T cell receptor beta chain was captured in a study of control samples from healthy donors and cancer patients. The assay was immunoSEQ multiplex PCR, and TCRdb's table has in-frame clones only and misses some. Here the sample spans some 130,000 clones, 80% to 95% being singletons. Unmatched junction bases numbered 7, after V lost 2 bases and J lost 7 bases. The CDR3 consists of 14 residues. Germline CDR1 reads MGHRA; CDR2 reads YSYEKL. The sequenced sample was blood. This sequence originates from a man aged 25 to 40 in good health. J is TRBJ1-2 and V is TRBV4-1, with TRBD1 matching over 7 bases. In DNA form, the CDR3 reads TGCGCCAGCAGCCAACTACAGGGGTCGGGTGGCTACACCTTC. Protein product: CASSQLQGSGGYTF.